The next 21 T cell receptor beta chains were all read from a single sample in a study of cytomegalovirus exposure and HLA in healthy donors. Primers: 60 Vbeta forward and 13 Jbeta reverse. TCRdb's table, derived via immunoSEQ multiplex PCR, lists solely in-frame clones and lacks some. This sample has some 150,000 clones, with approximately 75% found just once. The specimen sequenced was PBMCs. The source is a man aged 50-60 years in good health and CMV-seropositive.

V usage is TRBV27 and J usage is TRBJ2-1, with 9 bases fitting TRBD2. Trimming removed 2 bases from V and 10 bases from J; junction bases left unmatched: 6. The CDR3 runs 14 residues. Germline CDR1 reads MNHEY; CDR2 reads SMNVEV (reference sequence). The CDR3 DNA follows: TGTGCCAGCAGTTTAGTGGGACTAGCAAACGAGCAGTTCTTC. As protein: CASSLVGLANEQFF.

This chain connects TRBV7-9 to TRBJ2-1; D not resolved. Trimming left V 4 bases short and J 9 bases short, with 10 bases between. Germline loops: CDR1 SEHNR, CDR2 FQNEAQ (reference sequence). This CDR3 comprises 12 residues. CDR3 region: CASSSRSPEQFF. CDR3 bases: TGTGCCAGCAGCTCCCGAAGCCCTGAGCAGTTCTTC.

The chain combines TRBV6-6 with TRBJ1-3, with a weak D call TRBD1 (6 bases). In germline, CDR1 is MNHNY, CDR2 SVGAGI (reference sequence). V was cut by 6 bases and J by 3 bases, with 18 bases left in between. This CDR3 contains 16 residues. Here the CDR3 reads CASSIAEGVYGNTIYF. In nucleotides, the CDR3 is TGTGCCAGCAGCATCGCCGAGGGGGTCTATGGAAACACCATATATTTT.

This clone was counted a few times. The chain carries TRBV5-6 and TRBJ2-1; 8 nucleotides agree with TRBD1. Germline V CDR1 and CDR2: SGHDT, YYEEEE. The CDR3 loop spans 16 amino acids. The ends lost 4 bases at V and 6 bases at J; junction bases unmatched: 12. Here the CDR3 DNA reads TGTGCCAGCAGCCCCGATGGGCAGGGGGCCGCCAATGAGCAGTTCTTC. Translated, it gives CASSPDGQGAANEQFF.

This clone was seen more than once but under ten times. The chain recombines TRBV12-5 with TRBJ1-2; D not resolved. This CDR3 has 20 residues. Trimming removed 0 bases from V and 0 bases from J, with 23 bases in between. Germline assignment: CDR1 LGHNT and CDR2 FRNRAP. The CDR3 spells CASGLVRGRVLGLSNYGYTF. CDR3 nucleotides: TGTGCTAGTGGTTTGGTACGGGGTCGGGTTTTAGGGCTCTCTAACTATGGCTACACCTTC.

The V and J genes are TRBV27 and TRBJ1-2, with 8 bases matching TRBD1. CDR1 and CDR2 from the germline V gene are MNHEY and SMNVEV (reference sequence). V lost 4 bases and J lost 7; bases outside the gene matches: 8. The CDR3 length is 14 residues. The CDR3 nucleotides read TGTGCCAGCAGTTCTGCGGACAGGGTGTCTGGCTACACCTTC. Protein: CASSSADRVSGYTF.

The chain links TRBV19 to TRBJ2-7; TRBD1 agrees at 7 bases. Losses at the gene ends were 10 bases for V and 3 bases for J; bases not matched to a gene: 15. From germline, CDR1 is LNHDA and CDR2 SQIVND (reference sequence). CDR3 length: 15 amino acids. The DNA for the CDR3 is TGTGCCAACCCCCGACCGGGACAGCCAAACTACGAGCAGTACTTC. This gives the protein CANPRPGQPNYEQYF.

The chain joins TRBV2 to TRBJ2-1, with 16 bases matching TRBD2. J lost 10 bases, V lost 2 bases, and 5 bases had no gene match. Looked up from germline, CDR1 is SNHLY and CDR2 is FYNNEI. This CDR3 spans 16 amino acids. Here the CDR3 reads CASSEYGTSGRAEQFF. The CDR3 DNA sequence: TGTGCCAGCAGTGAATACGGGACTAGCGGGAGGGCGGAGCAGTTCTTC.

This clone was detected ten times or more. This CDR3 is CASGGQLNTEAFF. As DNA, the CDR3 is TGTGCCAGCGGGGGACAGCTGAACACTGAAGCTTTCTTT. The rearrangement uses TRBV6-1 and TRBJ1-1, with 7 bases fitting TRBD1. The CDR3 is 13 amino acids. J gave up 0 bases and V 8 bases, and 3 bases lay outside the gene matches. Germline V CDR1 and CDR2: MNHNS, SASEGT.

This chain joins TRBV11-2 and TRBJ1-3; 9 bases match TRBD1. After removal of 1 base from V and 5 bases from J, the junction contained 3 bases not matched to a gene. The germline V gene encodes CDR1 SGHAT and CDR2 FQNNGV. The CDR3 is 15 amino acids. The CDR3 is CASSLVGQGRNTIYF. CDR3 DNA sequence: TGTGCCAGCAGCTTAGTGGGACAGGGAAGAAACACCATATATTTT.

This clone turned up a few times. The chain employs TRBV6-6 and TRBJ1-1, with D perhaps TRBD1 (6 bases). Germline V CDR1 and CDR2: MNHNY, SVGAGI (reference sequence). V lost 5 bases and J 3 bases, leaving 19 bases between the germline ends. The CDR3 is made up of 16 amino acids. This chain's CDR3 is CASSRGGGAGHTEAFF. DNA of the CDR3: TGTGCCAGCAGTAGAGGCGGGGGCGCCGGGCACACTGAAGCTTTCTTT.

V usage is TRBV7-9 and J usage is TRBJ2-2, with 7 positions matching TRBD1. The CDR3 has 15 amino acids. Trimming removed 1 base from V and 7 bases from J; junction bases left unmatched: 6. CDR1 is SEHNR and CDR2 is FQNEAQ in the germline V gene (reference sequence). The CDR3 here is CASSLGTGLGGELFF. CDR3 nucleotide sequence: TGTGCCAGCAGCTTAGGGACAGGTCTTGGCGGGGAGCTGTTTTTT.

The chain recombines TRBV7-8 with TRBJ1-5; TRBD1 might be the D (5 bases). Looked up from germline, CDR1 is SGHVS and CDR2 is FQNEAQ. V was cut by 5 bases and J by 7 bases, with 15 bases left in between. This CDR3 is built from 14 residues. The CDR3 DNA is TGTGCCAGCAGCGAAAGGACACCTGGACAGCCCCAGCATTTT. Translating it yields CASSERTPGQPQHF.

The chain combines TRBV7-9 with TRBJ2-1; TRBD1 matches 11 bases. Germline V gene lookup returns CDR1 SEHNR and CDR2 FQNEAQ (reference sequence). J lost 9 bases, V lost 1 base, and 5 bases had no gene match. The CDR3 spans 15 residues. The DNA for the CDR3 is TGTGCCAGCAGCTTAGATGGGACAGGGGGAACTGAGCAGTTCTTC. It encodes CASSLDGTGGTEQFF.

The chain employs TRBV4-1 and TRBJ2-3, with 12 bases that match TRBD2. J gave up 7 bases and V 6 bases, and 8 bases lay outside the gene matches. The germline CDR1 and CDR2 sequences are MGHRA and YSYEKL. The CDR3 contains 15 residues. The CDR3 region is CASSLAGGRPNTQYF. For the CDR3, the DNA is TGCGCCAGCAGTCTAGCGGGGGGGAGACCAAATACGCAGTATTTT.

The V and J genes are TRBV27 and TRBJ1-6, with a tentative D call TRBD1 (6 bases). This CDR3 region has 15 residues. CDR1 and CDR2 (germline): MNHEY, SMNVEV (reference sequence). With 6 bases removed from V and 3 bases from J, the gap between germline ends came to 12 bases. The CDR3 is CASSLRDNYNSPLHF. The CDR3 region has the DNA TGTGCCAGCAGCCTCCGGGACAACTATAATTCACCCCTCCACTTT.

This chain joins TRBV5-6 and TRBJ1-1; no clear D gene. Germline V gene data show CDR1 as SGHDT and CDR2 as YYEEEE. Trimming removed 0 bases at V and 7 bases at J, with 4 bases between. The CDR3 extends over 11 amino acids. The CDR3, as DNA: TGTGCCAGCAGCTTGGACAGTGAAGCTTTCTTT. This encodes CASSLDSEAFF.

The chain carries TRBV2 and TRBJ2-1; D remains ambiguous. V lost 6 bases, J lost 4 bases, and 13 bases lay in between. The CDR3 consists of 14 residues. From germline, CDR1 is SNHLY and CDR2 FYNNEI. CDR3: CASSPRTSYNEQFF. As DNA, the CDR3 is TGTGCCAGCAGCCCACGTACATCTTACAATGAGCAGTTCTTC.

The J gene is TRBJ2-2, the V gene TRBV29-1; 8 bases align to TRBD1. There are 14 residues in the CDR3. The ends lost 4 bases at V and 4 bases at J; junction bases unmatched: 5. Germline CDR1 and CDR2: SQVTM and ANQGSEA. The CDR3 sequence is CSVGGQAATGELFF. The CDR3 DNA reads TGCAGCGTTGGGGGACAGGCTGCCACCGGGGAGCTGTTTTTT.

This clone turned up a few times. This chain joins TRBV28 and TRBJ1-3, with D possibly being TRBD1 (6 bases). V dropped 3 bases and J dropped 0 bases, with 12 bases sitting between them. The CDR3 is made up of 16 amino acids. The germline V gene encodes CDR1 MDHEN and CDR2 SYDVKM. CDR3 coding DNA: TGTGCCAGCAGTTTGGGCGGACAGCTCTCTGGAAACACCATATATTTT. Protein sequence: CASSLGGQLSGNTIYF.

The count of this clone is one. The chain recombines TRBV5-8 with TRBJ2-5, with D possibly TRBD1 on 6 matching bases. CDR1 and CDR2 (germline): SGHTS, YDEGEE. V dropped 0 bases and J dropped 5 bases, with 8 bases sitting between them. This CDR3 is 13 amino acids long. The CDR3 reads CASSLGGLETQYF. DNA of the CDR3: TGTGCCAGCAGCTTGGGGGGGCTGGAGACCCAGTACTTC.